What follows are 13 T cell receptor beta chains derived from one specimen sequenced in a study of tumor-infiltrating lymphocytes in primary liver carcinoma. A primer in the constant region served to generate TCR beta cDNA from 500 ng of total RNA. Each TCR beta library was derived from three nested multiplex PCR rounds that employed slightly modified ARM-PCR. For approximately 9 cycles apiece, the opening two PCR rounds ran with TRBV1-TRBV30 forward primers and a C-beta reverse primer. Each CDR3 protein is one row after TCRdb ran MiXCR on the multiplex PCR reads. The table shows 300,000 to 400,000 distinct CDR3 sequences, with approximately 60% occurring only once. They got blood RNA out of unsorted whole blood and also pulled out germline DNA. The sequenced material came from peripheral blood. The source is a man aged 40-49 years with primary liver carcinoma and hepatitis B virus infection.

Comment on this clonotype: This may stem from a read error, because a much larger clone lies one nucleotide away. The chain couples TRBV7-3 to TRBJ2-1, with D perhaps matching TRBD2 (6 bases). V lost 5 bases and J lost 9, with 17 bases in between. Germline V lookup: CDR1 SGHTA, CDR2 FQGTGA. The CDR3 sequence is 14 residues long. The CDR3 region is CASSPSVRVSEQFF. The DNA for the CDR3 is TGTGCCAGCAGCCCTAGCGTGAGAGTAAGTGAGCAGTTCTTC.

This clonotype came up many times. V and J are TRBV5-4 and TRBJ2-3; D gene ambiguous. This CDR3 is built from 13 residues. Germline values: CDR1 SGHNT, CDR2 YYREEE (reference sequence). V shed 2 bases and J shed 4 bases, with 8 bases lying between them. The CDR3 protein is CASSFGNADTQYF. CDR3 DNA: TGTGCCAGCAGCTTCGGCAACGCAGATACGCAGTATTTT.

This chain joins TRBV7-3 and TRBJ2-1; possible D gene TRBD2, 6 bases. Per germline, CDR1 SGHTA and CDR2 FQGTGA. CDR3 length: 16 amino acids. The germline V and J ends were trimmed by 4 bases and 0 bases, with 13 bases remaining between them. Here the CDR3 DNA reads TGTGCCAGCAGCTGGGCCGGGGGAAGCTCCTACAATGAGCAGTTCTTC. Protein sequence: CASSWAGGSSYNEQFF.

The CDR3 sequence is CASSQAVGIGELFF. The CDR3 DNA reads TGCGCCAGCAGCCAAGCAGTTGGCATCGGGGAGCTGTTTTTT. This chain uses TRBV4-1 with TRBJ2-2; D is unresolved. V lost 1 base, J lost 7 bases, and 10 bases lay in between. Germline V lookup: CDR1 MGHRA, CDR2 YSYEKL. The CDR3 length is 14 residues.

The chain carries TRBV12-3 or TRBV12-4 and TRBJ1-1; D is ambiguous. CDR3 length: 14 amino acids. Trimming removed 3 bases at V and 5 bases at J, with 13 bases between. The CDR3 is CASSFEGGWTEAFF. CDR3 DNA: TGTGCCAGCAGTTTTGAGGGAGGTTGGACTGAAGCTTTCTTT.

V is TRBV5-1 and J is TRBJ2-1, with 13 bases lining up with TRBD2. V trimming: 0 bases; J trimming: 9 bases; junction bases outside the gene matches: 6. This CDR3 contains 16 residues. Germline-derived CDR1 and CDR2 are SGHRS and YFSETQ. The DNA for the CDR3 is TGCGCCAGCAGCTTGGGAGGACTAGCGGGAGTAGGTGAGCAGTTCTTC. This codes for CASSLGGLAGVGEQFF.

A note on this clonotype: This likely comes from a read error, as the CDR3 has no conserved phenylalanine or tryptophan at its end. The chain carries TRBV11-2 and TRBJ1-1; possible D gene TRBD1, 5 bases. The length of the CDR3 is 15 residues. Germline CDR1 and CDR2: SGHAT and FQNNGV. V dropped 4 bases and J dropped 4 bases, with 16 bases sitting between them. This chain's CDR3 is CASSSDLSGGTEAFS. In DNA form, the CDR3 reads TGTGCCAGCAGCTCCGACCTATCTGGGGGCACTGAAGCTTTCTCT.

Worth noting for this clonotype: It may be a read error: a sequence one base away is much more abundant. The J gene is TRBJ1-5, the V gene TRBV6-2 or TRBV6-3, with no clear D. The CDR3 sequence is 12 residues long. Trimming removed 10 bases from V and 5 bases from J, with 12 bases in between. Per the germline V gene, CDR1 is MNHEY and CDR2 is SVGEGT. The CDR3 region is CANKRSDQPQHF. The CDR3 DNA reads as TGTGCCAACAAAAGGAGCGATCAGCCCCAGCATTTT.

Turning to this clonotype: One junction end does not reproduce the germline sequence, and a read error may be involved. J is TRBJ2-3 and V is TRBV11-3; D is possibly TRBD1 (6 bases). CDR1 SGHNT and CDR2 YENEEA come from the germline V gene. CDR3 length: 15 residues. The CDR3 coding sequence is TGTGCCAGCAGCTCTTCGGACACAGGGCCAGATACGCTGTATTTT. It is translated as CASSSSDTGPDTLYF.

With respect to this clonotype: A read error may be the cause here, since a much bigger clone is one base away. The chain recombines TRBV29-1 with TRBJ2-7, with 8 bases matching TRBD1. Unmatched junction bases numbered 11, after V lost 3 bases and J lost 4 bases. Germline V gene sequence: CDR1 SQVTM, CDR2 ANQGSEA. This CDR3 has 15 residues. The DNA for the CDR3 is TGCAGCGTTGAGGGGCAGGGGGCGCGGTGGTACGAGCAGTACTTC. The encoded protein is CSVEGQGARWYEQYF.

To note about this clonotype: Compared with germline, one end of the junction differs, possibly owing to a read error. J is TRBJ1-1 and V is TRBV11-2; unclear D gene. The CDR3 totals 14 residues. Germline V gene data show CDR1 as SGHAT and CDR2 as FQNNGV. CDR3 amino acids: CANGLTSVNTEAFF. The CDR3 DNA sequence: TGTGCCAACGGGTTGACAAGCGTGAACACTGAAGCTTTCTTC.

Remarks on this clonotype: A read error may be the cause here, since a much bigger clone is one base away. The CDR3 sequence is CANRPTGQGSEKLFF. CDR3 nucleotides: TGTGCCAACAGACCGACAGGACAGGGAAGTGAAAAACTGTTTTTT. The chain employs TRBV12-3 or TRBV12-4 and TRBJ1-4; 8 positions agree with TRBD1. The CDR3 is 15 residues long. V was pared by 10 bases and J by 7 bases, with 14 bases of the junction left unmatched.

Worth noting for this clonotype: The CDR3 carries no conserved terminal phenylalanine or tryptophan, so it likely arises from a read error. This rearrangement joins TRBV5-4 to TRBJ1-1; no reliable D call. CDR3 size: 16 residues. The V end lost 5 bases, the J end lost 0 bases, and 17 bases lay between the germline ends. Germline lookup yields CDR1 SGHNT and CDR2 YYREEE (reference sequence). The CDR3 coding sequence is TGTGCCAGCAGTCTGGGAGGACCTTTAATGAACACTGAAGCTTTCTTA. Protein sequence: CASSLGGPLMNTEAFL.